The TCR beta chain under discussion was sequenced for a study of shared clonotypes between healthy human individuals. General study points: All-four-donor shared clonotypes had higher generation probabilities than non-shared clonotypes did. A generally larger estimated richness was seen in naive subsets than in memory subsets.

Data came from immunoSEQ multiplex PCR; TCRdb stores just in-frame clones and leaves some out. This sample has 2.3 million or so clones, with more than 80% found just once. Worth noting for this clone: Its antigen is as yet unknown. The sample has other DNA sequences that encode this CDR3 too.

CD4+ cell separation produced CD45RA+ naive and CD45RA-negative memory subsets. This clonotype was sampled from a man in his late teens or twenties in good health. Some clones in this sample may be carry-over from other donors' samples. Material for sequencing was naive CD4+ T cells from PBMCs. The subset here: CD45RA+ positively selected.

CDR3 DNA sequence: TGTGCCAGCAGCCGTCAGGGGAACACTGAAGCTTTCTTT. It codes for CASSRQGNTEAFF. The chain joins TRBV7-2 to TRBJ1-1, with D possibly TRBD1 on 5 matching bases. Germline CDR1 is SGHTA and CDR2 is FQGNSA. The germline V and J ends were trimmed by 5 bases and 1 base, with 8 bases remaining between them. CDR3 length equals 13 residues.